The T cell receptor (beta chain) described here comes from a study of CD8 T cells in Susac syndrome. Sequencing of TCR beta drew on CD8+ and CD4+ T cells from blood. The multiple sclerosis controls were treatment-naive patients with relapsing-remitting disease that was stable or active. The TEMRA cells underwent FACS enrichment, while the CD8+ and CD4+ T cells underwent negative isolation. Random hexamers were used to reverse transcribe the RNA input (0.5 to 1 ug). The amplification used immunoSEQ multiplex PCR on TCR beta CDR3; it spanned 54 Vbeta and 13 Jbeta. TCRdb re-derived calls from the immunoSEQ multiplex PCR reads in MiXCR, one entry per CDR3 protein. This table has fewer than 150,000 distinct CDR3 sequences, roughly 93% appearing once. CDR1 is MNHEY and CDR2 is SVGAGI in the germline V gene. The CDR3 runs to 16 residues. The V and J ends lost 2 bases and 2 bases respectively, with 12 bases between them.

This sequence was found in a human donor with multiple sclerosis. Sequencing used CD4+ T cells from PBMCs. J is TRBJ1-4 and V is TRBV6-5; D is undetermined. The CDR3 is CASSYENRPTNEKLFF. The CDR3 DNA follows: TGTGCCAGCAGTTACGAGAACCGGCCTACTAATGAAAAACTGTTTTTT.